The 5 T cell receptor beta chains below come from one sample, sequenced in a study of cytomegalovirus exposure and HLA in healthy donors. A multiplex PCR was run with 60 Vbeta primers and 13 Jbeta primers. Data came from immunoSEQ multiplex PCR; TCRdb stores just in-frame clones and leaves some out. Here the sample spans under 250,000 clones, 70% to 85% being singletons. The sequenced sample was PBMCs. These receptors all stem from a male donor in good health and CMV-seronegative.

V usage is TRBV9 and J usage is TRBJ2-3; D unresolved. The CDR3 is 10 residues long. The V end lost 6 bases, the J end lost 7 bases, and 6 bases lay between the germline ends. CDR1 is SGDLS, CDR2 YYNGEE, per germline. CDR3 amino acids: CASKHHTQYF. The CDR3 DNA follows: TGTGCCAGCAAACACCATACGCAGTATTTT. Looking up the rest from reference TRBV9 and TRBJ2-3 gives the full variable domain: DSGVTQTPKHLITATGQRVTLRCSPRSGDLSVYWYQQSLDQGLQFLIQYYNGEERAKGNILERFSAQQFPDLHSELNLSSLELGDSALYFCASKHHTQYFGPGTRLTVL.

This chain joins TRBV27 and TRBJ2-3; D is uncertain. The CDR3 extends over 12 amino acids. V lost 3 bases, J lost 2 bases, and 3 bases lay in between. In germline, CDR1 is MNHEY, CDR2 SMNVEV (reference sequence). CDR3 bases: TGTGCCAGCAGTTTTTACACAGATACGCAGTATTTT. It encodes CASSFYTDTQYF.

The rearrangement links TRBV7-8 to TRBJ2-4; a weak D match, TRBD1 (5 bases). V lost 5 bases, J lost 2 bases, and 10 bases lay in between. Germline V CDR1 and CDR2: SGHVS, FQNEAQ. The CDR3 is 14 amino acids. The CDR3, as DNA: TGTGCCAGCAGCAGCAGGGTTTCCAAAAACATTCAGTACTTC. Translated: CASSSRVSKNIQYF.

CDR3 protein: CASSPKGADYGYTF. The CDR3 DNA sequence: TGTGCCAGCTCACCAAAGGGGGCAGACTATGGCTACACCTTC. V gene TRBV18 combines with J gene TRBJ1-2; TRBD1 matches 7 bases. CDR1 and CDR2 from the germline V gene are KGHSH and LQKENI. J lost 3 bases, V lost 2 bases, and 3 bases had no gene match. The CDR3 spans 14 residues. Looking up the rest from reference TRBV18 and TRBJ1-2 gives the full variable domain: NAGVMQNPRHLVRRRGQEARLRCSPMKGHSHVYWYRQLPEEGLKFMVYLQKENIIDESGMPKERFSAEFPKEGPSILRIQQVVRGDSAAYFCASSPKGADYGYTFGSGTRLTVV.

The chain couples TRBV27 to TRBJ2-3; 10 bases align to TRBD1. The CDR3 totals 16 residues. The germline gives CDR1 MNHEY, CDR2 SMNVEV (reference sequence). V trimming: 7 bases; J trimming: 2 bases; junction bases outside the gene matches: 9. The CDR3 loop is CASTPGTGVFTDTQYF. CDR3 DNA sequence: TGTGCCAGCACCCCCGGGACAGGGGTTTTCACAGATACGCAGTATTTT.